The sequence of this T cell receptor (beta chain) was determined in a study of control samples from healthy donors and cancer patients. Assay used: immunoSEQ multiplex PCR; TCRdb lists only in-frame clones, some missing. This table holds more than 85,000 clones, about four fifths found once. The clonotype comes from a woman between 45 and 65 years old in good health. The sequencing sample was made of blood.

CDR3 nucleotide sequence: TGTGCCTTCTTTCCGGTCGTTGGCGGGGTAGAGACCCAGTACTTC. Translation: CAFFPVVGGVETQYF. V and J are TRBV30 and TRBJ2-5; possibly TRBD2 for D (6 bases). The V gene's germline CDR1 is GTSNPN and CDR2 SVGIG (reference sequence). The CDR3 length is 15 residues. V shed 7 bases and J shed 4 bases, with 22 bases lying between them.